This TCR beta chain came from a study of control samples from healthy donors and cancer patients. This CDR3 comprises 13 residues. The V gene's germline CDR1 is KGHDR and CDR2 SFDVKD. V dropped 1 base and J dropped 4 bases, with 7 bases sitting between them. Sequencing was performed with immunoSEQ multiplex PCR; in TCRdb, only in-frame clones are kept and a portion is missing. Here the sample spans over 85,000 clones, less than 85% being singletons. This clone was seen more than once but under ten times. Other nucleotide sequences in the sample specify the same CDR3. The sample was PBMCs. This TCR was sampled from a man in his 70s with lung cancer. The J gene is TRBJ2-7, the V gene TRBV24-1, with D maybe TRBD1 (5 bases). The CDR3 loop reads CATSDLRGYEQYF. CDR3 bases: TGTGCCACCAGTGATTTAAGGGGTTACGAGCAGTACTTC.